This T cell receptor (beta chain) comes out of a study of cytomegalovirus exposure and HLA in healthy donors. Trimming left V 1 base short and J 8 bases short, with 23 bases between. The germline V gene encodes CDR1 KGHSH and CDR2 LQKENI. This CDR3 comprises 18 residues. It was with 60 Vbeta and 13 Jbeta primers that the PCR ran. Some clones are missing from TCRdb's copy, which holds only in-frame ones; the method was immunoSEQ multiplex PCR. The sample contains roughly 160,000 clones, approximately 71% of which appear only once. Notes on the study in general: Later analysis reportedly placed an Asian-associated ancestry cluster below the roughly 690-donor mean in N-insertions. Equally common other TCR beta chains were less clonally expanded than HLA-associated ones, a later analysis found.

This clone was seen a handful of times. Antigen unknown. As for the donors, each was a healthy bone marrow donor. The clonotype was recovered from a girl between 5 and 17 years old in good health and CMV-seronegative. V usage is TRBV18 and J usage is TRBJ1-4, with D unresolved. Material for sequencing was PBMCs. The CDR3 is CASSPRTLAGSKWEKLFF. Here the CDR3 DNA reads TGTGCCAGCTCACCACGGACGCTTGCGGGTTCAAAGTGGGAAAAACTGTTTTTT.